The 31 T cell receptor beta chains below come from one sample, sequenced in a study of blood T cell repertoires in COVID-19. TCRdb's copy holds only in-frame clones and misses some; the assay was immunoSEQ multiplex PCR. Among about 210,000 clones, around 86% were seen once, and the ten largest hold 7% to 7.5%. The source material was PBMCs or T cells enriched from blood (not recorded which). The receptors stem from a man aged 30 to 45 in a cohort exposed to, infected with or recovered from COVID-19 (not recorded which).

The chain uses TRBV5-6 and TRBJ1-6; D is ambiguous. CDR3 length equals 13 residues. The ends were cut back, 0 bases at V and 10 bases at J, with 8 bases in the middle. Germline CDR1 reads SGHDT; CDR2 reads YYEEEE. CDR3 coding DNA: TGTGCCAGCAGCTTGGTCGAGGCATCACCCCTCCACTTT. As protein: CASSLVEASPLHF.

The chain has TRBV15 and TRBJ2-7; 10 bases are a match to TRBD2. The trim removed 5 bases at V and 1 base at J, leaving 5 bases unmatched. The CDR3 runs 15 residues. Germline loops: CDR1 LNHNV, CDR2 YYDKDF (reference sequence). In nucleotides, the CDR3 is TGTGCCACCAGCGGACTAGCGGAACAGTCCTACGAGCAGTACTTC. Its protein is CATSGLAEQSYEQYF.

This rearrangement joins TRBV6-1 to TRBJ2-7, with 10 bases matching TRBD1. The junction had 5 bases not matched to a gene; V was cut back by 3 bases and J by 6 bases. Germline-derived CDR1 and CDR2 are MNHNS and SASEGT. CDR3 size: 14 residues. DNA for the CDR3: TGTGCCAGCAGTGAGGTGGGACAGGGGTCCGAGCAGTACTTC. Protein product: CASSEVGQGSEQYF.

The chain employs TRBV19 and TRBJ1-3, with TRBD1 matching 8 bases. Trimming at V came to 4 bases and at J to 4 bases, leaving 6 bases not matched to a gene. CDR3 length: 15 residues. Germline-derived CDR1 and CDR2 are LNHDA and SQIVND (reference sequence). The CDR3 DNA reads as TGTGCCAGTAGTACGACGGGGACAGGAGGAAACACCATATATTTT. Protein: CASSTTGTGGNTIYF.

CDR3 sequence reads: CASSPWTGSYEQYF. The DNA for the CDR3 is TGTGCCAGCAGTCCGTGGACAGGGTCCTACGAGCAGTACTTC. The rearrangement joins TRBV28 to TRBJ2-7; 8 bases are a match to TRBD1. V dropped 5 bases and J dropped 1; count of bases not matched to a gene: 4. The CDR3 runs 14 residues. Germline assignment: CDR1 MDHEN and CDR2 SYDVKM.

In its sample, this clone was seen a few times. The CDR3 DNA reads as TGTGCCAGCACGGGGACAGCTGATATCTATGGCTACACCTTC. This encodes CASTGTADIYGYTF. This chain links TRBV28 with TRBJ1-2, with 7 positions matching TRBD1. Looked up from germline, CDR1 is MDHEN and CDR2 is SYDVKM. The CDR3 runs 14 residues. Trimming removed 7 bases from V and 4 bases from J; junction bases left unmatched: 9.

The rearrangement uses TRBV14 and TRBJ2-1; D might be TRBD2 (6 bases). Germline V CDR1 and CDR2: SGHDN, FVKESK. There are 13 residues in the CDR3. The V gene lost 4 bases and the J gene lost 10 bases, with 14 bases spanning the gap. DNA of the CDR3: TGTGCCAGCAGCCGGCGGGATGAGGGGGAGCAGTTCTTC. Translating it yields CASSRRDEGEQFF. Together with reference TRBV14 and TRBJ2-1, the CDR3 gives the full variable domain: EAGVTQFPSHSVIEKGQTVTLRCDPISGHDNLYWYRRVMGKEIKFLLHFVKESKQDESGMPNNRFLAERTGGTYSTLKVQPAELEDSGVYFCASSRRDEGEQFFGPGTRLTVL.

This clone was observed a single time. The chain carries TRBV29-1 and TRBJ1-1, with 8 bases identical to TRBD1. This CDR3 spans 14 amino acids. After removal of 6 bases from V and 1 base from J, the junction contained 7 bases not matched to a gene. CDR1 and CDR2 from the germline V gene are SQVTM and ANQGSEA. The CDR3 DNA reads TGCAGCGTATTCTCGGACAGGGAGAACACTGAAGCTTTCTTT. It yields the protein CSVFSDRENTEAFF.

The CDR3: CSVVSPRSGANVLTF. CDR3 coding DNA: TGCAGCGTTGTGTCCCCCCGCTCTGGGGCCAACGTCCTGACTTTC. The V and J genes are TRBV29-1 and TRBJ2-6; D is undetermined. Germline CDR1 is SQVTM and CDR2 is ANQGSEA. This CDR3 spans 15 amino acids. Trimming took 4 bases from V and 0 from J, leaving 10 bases between them. The full variable domain, with the rest looked up from reference TRBV29-1 and TRBJ2-6, is SAVISQKPSRDICQRGTSLTIQCQVDSQVTMMFWYRQQPGQSLTLIATANQGSEATYESGFVIDKFPISRPNLTFSTLTVSNMSPEDSSIYLCSVVSPRSGANVLTFGAGSRLTVL.

This clone showed up just once. This chain joins TRBV28 and TRBJ1-2; TRBD1 matches 10 bases. Germline V gives CDR1 MDHEN, CDR2 SYDVKM. CDR3 length equals 15 residues. V lost 5 bases and J lost 2; bases outside the gene matches: 5. CDR3 sequence: CASSPWTGGNYGYTF. For the CDR3, the DNA is TGTGCCAGCAGTCCGTGGACAGGGGGGAACTATGGCTACACCTTC.

This chain links TRBV6-5 with TRBJ1-5; 7 nucleotides agree with TRBD1. The CDR3 spans 15 residues. Looked up from germline, CDR1 is MNHEY and CDR2 is SVGAGI. The trim removed 11 bases at V and 6 bases at J, leaving 16 bases unmatched. This CDR3 reads CAVGGSTGSGQPQHF. CDR3 sequence (DNA): TGTGCCGTCGGAGGGTCGACAGGGTCTGGTCAGCCCCAGCATTTT.

The chain joins TRBV15 to TRBJ2-5; 8 nucleotides align to TRBD2. The CDR3 totals 18 residues. The trim removed 0 bases at V and 2 bases at J, leaving 11 bases unmatched. The V gene's germline CDR1 is LNHNV and CDR2 YYDKDF (reference sequence). This chain's CDR3 is CATSRDPQRGLGQETQYF. In nucleotides, the CDR3 is TGTGCCACCAGCAGAGATCCGCAGCGGGGGTTAGGGCAAGAGACCCAGTACTTC.

The chain is built from TRBV10-2 and TRBJ2-1; no reliable D call. Deletions cut 8 bases from V and 0 bases from J, with 11 bases between. CDR1 and CDR2 (germline): WSHSY, SAAADI. The CDR3 contains 14 residues. The CDR3 here is CASPPPGSYNEQFF. The CDR3 nucleotides are TGCGCCAGCCCACCGCCCGGCTCCTACAATGAGCAGTTCTTC.

J is TRBJ2-1 and V is TRBV11-3; 11 bases are a match to TRBD2. This CDR3 is 15 amino acids long. Germline V lookup: CDR1 SGHNT, CDR2 YENEEA. With 0 bases clipped from V and 5 bases from J, the junction kept 0 bases outside the gene matches. The CDR3 DNA is TGTGCCAGCAGCTTAGAGACTAGCGGGGACAATGAGCAGTTCTTC. Translated: CASSLETSGDNEQFF.

The rearrangement uses TRBV27 and TRBJ1-6; TRBD1 matches at 9 bases. The V segment lost 5 bases and the J segment 8 bases; nucleotides outside the gene matches: 7. The CDR3 contains 15 residues. The germline V gene has CDR1 MNHEY and CDR2 SMNVEV (reference sequence). CDR3 nucleotide sequence: TGTGCCAGCAGTGCGCTGGGGACAGGGTATTCACCCCTCCACTTT. Residues: CASSALGTGYSPLHF.

The chain has TRBV18 and TRBJ1-6, with D perhaps matching TRBD1 (6 bases). Per the germline V gene, CDR1 is KGHSH and CDR2 is LQKENI. The CDR3 totals 17 residues. The germline V and J ends were trimmed by 5 bases and 9 bases, with 23 bases remaining between them. The CDR3: CASSATGLDALGSPLHF. CDR3 coding DNA: TGTGCCAGCTCAGCAACAGGGTTGGATGCGTTAGGTTCACCCCTCCACTTT.

About this clone itself: Other DNA sequences of this sample code for an identical CDR3. V is TRBV5-1 and J is TRBJ2-7; the D gene is possibly TRBD1 (5 bases). Trimming cost V 0 bases and J 1 base, with 5 bases left between them. Germline CDR1 and CDR2: SGHRS and YFSETQ. The CDR3 is made up of 13 amino acids. This CDR3 reads CASSLAGSYEQYF. The CDR3 nucleotides read TGCGCCAGCAGCTTGGCAGGGTCCTACGAGCAGTACTTC. Based on the CDR3 plus reference TRBV5-1 and TRBJ2-7, the full variable domain is KAGVTQTPRYLIKTRGQQVTLSCSPISGHRSVSWYQQTPGQGLQFLFEYFSETQRNKGNFPGRFSGRQFSNSRSEMNVSTLELGDSALYLCASSLAGSYEQYFGPGTRLTVT.

The chain carries TRBV6-8 and TRBJ1-5, with 9 positions matching TRBD1. In germline, CDR1 is MNHGY, CDR2 SAAAGT. V trimming: 6 bases; J trimming: 7 bases; junction bases outside the gene matches: 10. The CDR3 sequence is 15 residues long. CDR3 coding DNA: TGTGCCAGCAGCCGCCCCCCCGGGACAGGGCAGCCCCAGCATTTT. Protein sequence: CASSRPPGTGQPQHF.

The table lists this clone with a few counts. The chain employs TRBV24-1 and TRBJ2-3; 9 nucleotides align to TRBD1. Germline CDR1 reads KGHDR; CDR2 reads SFDVKD. The CDR3 consists of 15 residues. The trim removed 4 bases at V and 4 bases at J, leaving 5 bases unmatched. The CDR3 region has the DNA TGTGCCACCAGTGAGCCCGGGACAGGGTCAGATACGCAGTATTTT. Amino acid sequence: CATSEPGTGSDTQYF.

This rearrangement joins TRBV20-1 to TRBJ1-4; D gene unclear. Deletions cut 6 bases from V and 3 bases from J, with 5 bases between. CDR3 size: 11 residues. Per germline, CDR1 DFQATT and CDR2 SNEGSKA (reference sequence). CDR3 DNA sequence: TGCAGTGCCTTCCCTAATGAAAAACTGTTTTTT. Protein product: CSAFPNEKLFF.

The chain uses TRBV29-1 and TRBJ1-2; 8 bases line up with TRBD1. Germline-derived CDR1 and CDR2 are SQVTM and ANQGSEA. After removal of 2 bases from V and 3 bases from J, the junction contained 11 bases not matched to a gene. The CDR3 contains 16 residues. The CDR3 DNA reads TGCAGCGTTGAACGTTTGAACGGACAGGGTGACTATGGCTACACCTTC. Protein sequence: CSVERLNGQGDYGYTF. Combining the CDR3 with reference TRBV29-1 and TRBJ1-2 gives the whole variable domain SAVISQKPSRDICQRGTSLTIQCQVDSQVTMMFWYRQQPGQSLTLIATANQGSEATYESGFVIDKFPISRPNLTFSTLTVSNMSPEDSSIYLCSVERLNGQGDYGYTFGSGTRLTVV.

This sequence joins TRBV6-1 and TRBJ1-2; 9 bases agree with TRBD1. V shed 3 bases and J 7 bases; nucleotides not matched to a gene: 12. The CDR3 length is 16 residues. Germline V gene data show CDR1 as MNHNS and CDR2 as SASEGT. The chain's CDR3 is CASSEGHRGQGSGYTF. For the CDR3, the DNA is TGTGCCAGCAGTGAGGGGCACAGGGGGCAAGGGAGTGGCTACACCTTC.

CDR3 coding DNA: TGCGCCAGCAGCTTGGGCGTATACACAGATACGCAGTATTTT. This translates into CASSLGVYTDTQYF. This chain uses TRBV5-1 with TRBJ2-3; D is unclear. Germline V gene lookup returns CDR1 SGHRS and CDR2 YFSETQ. Deletions cut 0 bases from V and 2 bases from J, with 7 bases between. There are 14 residues in the CDR3.

This clone was counted between two and nine times. The J gene is TRBJ2-1, the V gene TRBV9, with a tentative D call TRBD2 (5 bases). The CDR3 totals 13 residues. V was trimmed by 4 bases and J by 8 bases, leaving 13 bases between them. Germline V gene sequence: CDR1 SGDLS, CDR2 YYNGEE. CDR3 sequence (DNA): TGTGCCAGCAGCCCGAGGCGTAGCGATGAGCAGTTCTTC. Its translation: CASSPRRSDEQFF.

V gene TRBV28 combines with J gene TRBJ2-1; 7 nucleotides align to TRBD2. V lost 2 bases, J lost 10 bases, and 5 bases stayed unmatched. In germline, CDR1 is MDHEN, CDR2 SYDVKM. The CDR3 has 13 amino acids. Here the CDR3 reads CASSLIGTTEQFF. CDR3 bases: TGTGCCAGCAGTTTAATAGGGACTACGGAGCAGTTCTTC. Filled out from reference TRBV28 and TRBJ2-1, the complete variable domain reads DVKVTQSSRYLVKRTGEKVFLECVQDMDHENMFWYRQDPGLGLRLIYFSYDVKMKEKGDIPEGYSVSREKKERFSLILESASTNQTSMYLCASSLIGTTEQFFGPGTRLTVL.

This chain joins TRBV28 and TRBJ2-7; 9 nucleotides agree with TRBD2. There are 17 residues in the CDR3. V shed 3 bases and J 4 bases; nucleotides not matched to a gene: 13. Germline CDR1 MDHEN, CDR2 SYDVKM. The CDR3 loop reads CASSLGASGLAGYEQYF. The CDR3 DNA reads as TGTGCCAGCAGTTTGGGCGCTTCGGGACTAGCTGGGTACGAGCAGTACTTC.

The chain has TRBV28 and TRBJ1-1; maybe TRBD1 (6 bases). CDR1 MDHEN and CDR2 SYDVKM come from the germline V gene. This CDR3 spans 13 amino acids. Trimming took 2 bases from V and 7 from J, leaving 11 bases between them. CDR3 in amino acids: CASSLPGTFEAFF. In DNA form, the CDR3 reads TGTGCCAGCAGTTTACCCGGGACATTTGAAGCTTTCTTT.

This clone was recorded a few times. The V call is TRBV19, the J call TRBJ1-1; D perhaps matches TRBD1 (6 bases). V lost 3 bases and J lost 5, with 13 bases in between. This CDR3 region has 14 residues. Germline values: CDR1 LNHDA, CDR2 SQIVND (reference sequence). The CDR3 DNA follows: TGTGCCAGTAGTATTAGGGGAAGGGGGACTGAAGCTTTCTTT. Amino acid sequence: CASSIRGRGTEAFF.

The chain carries TRBV10-3 and TRBJ2-7; no clear D gene. Trimming cost V 4 bases and J 6 bases, with 7 bases left between them. Germline V gene data show CDR1 as ENHRY and CDR2 as SYGVKD. This CDR3 contains 11 residues. In DNA, the CDR3 is TGTGCCATCAGTGGAGGCCGCGAGCAGTACTTC. Translation gives CAISGGREQYF.

By its share, this clone is medium-sized. This chain connects TRBV6-5 to TRBJ2-1; TRBD1 is a possible D gene (6 bases). The V end lost 2 bases, the J end lost 9 bases, and 11 bases lay between the germline ends. The CDR3 contains 13 residues. Germline V gene sequence: CDR1 MNHEY, CDR2 SVGAGI. DNA of the CDR3: TGTGCCAGCAGTTACGGACCGGACAGTGAGCAGTTCTTC. Translated: CASSYGPDSEQFF.

This clone was observed a few times. The rearrangement uses TRBV15 and TRBJ1-5; TRBD1 might be the D (6 bases). V dropped 1 base and J dropped 4 bases, with 8 bases sitting between them. This CDR3 has 14 amino acids. The V gene's germline CDR1 is LNHNV and CDR2 YYDKDF (reference sequence). CDR3 region: CATSRAGTNQPQHF. For the CDR3, the DNA is TGTGCCACCAGCAGAGCGGGGACAAATCAGCCCCAGCATTTT. Together with reference TRBV15 and TRBJ1-5, the CDR3 gives the full variable domain: DAMVIQNPRYQVTQFGKPVTLSCSQTLNHNVMYWYQQKSSQAPKLLFHYYDKDFNNEADTPDNFQSRRPNTSFCFLDIRSPGLGDTAMYLCATSRAGTNQPQHFGDGTRLSIL.